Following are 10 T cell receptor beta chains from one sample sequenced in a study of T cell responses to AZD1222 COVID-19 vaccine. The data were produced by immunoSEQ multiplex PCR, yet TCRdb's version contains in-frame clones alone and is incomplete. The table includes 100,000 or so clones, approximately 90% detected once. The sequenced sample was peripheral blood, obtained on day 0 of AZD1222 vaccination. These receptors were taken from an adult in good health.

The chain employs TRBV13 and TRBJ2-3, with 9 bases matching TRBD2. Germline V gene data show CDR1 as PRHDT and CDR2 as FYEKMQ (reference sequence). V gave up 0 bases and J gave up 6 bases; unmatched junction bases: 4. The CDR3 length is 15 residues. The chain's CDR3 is CASSLGPGTSDTQYF. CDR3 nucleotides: TGTGCCAGCAGCTTAGGCCCCGGGACTAGCGATACGCAGTATTTT.

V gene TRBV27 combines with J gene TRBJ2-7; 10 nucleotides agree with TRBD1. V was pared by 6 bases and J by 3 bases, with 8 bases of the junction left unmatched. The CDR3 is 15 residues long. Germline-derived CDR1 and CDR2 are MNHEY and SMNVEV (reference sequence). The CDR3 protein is CASRSPGQGLYEQYF. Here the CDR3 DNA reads TGTGCCAGCAGATCCCCGGGACAGGGGCTCTACGAGCAGTACTTC.

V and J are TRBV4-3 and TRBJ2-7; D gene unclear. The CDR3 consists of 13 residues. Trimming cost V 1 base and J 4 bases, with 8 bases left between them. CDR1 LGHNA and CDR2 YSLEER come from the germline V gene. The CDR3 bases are TGCGCCAGCAGCCAAGGTCCGGGTTACGAGCAGTACTTC. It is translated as CASSQGPGYEQYF.

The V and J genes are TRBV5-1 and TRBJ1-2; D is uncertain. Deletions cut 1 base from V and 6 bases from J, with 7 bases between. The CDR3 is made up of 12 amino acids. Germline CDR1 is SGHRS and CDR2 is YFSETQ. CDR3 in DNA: TGCGCCAGCAGCTTGTCCGGGAATGGCTACACCTTC. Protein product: CASSLSGNGYTF. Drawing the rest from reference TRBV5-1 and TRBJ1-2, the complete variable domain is KAGVTQTPRYLIKTRGQQVTLSCSPISGHRSVSWYQQTPGQGLQFLFEYFSETQRNKGNFPGRFSGRQFSNSRSEMNVSTLELGDSALYLCASSLSGNGYTFGSGTRLTVV.

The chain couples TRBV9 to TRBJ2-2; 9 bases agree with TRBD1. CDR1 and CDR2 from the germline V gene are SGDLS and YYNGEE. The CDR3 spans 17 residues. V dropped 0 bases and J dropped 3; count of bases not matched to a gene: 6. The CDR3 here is CASSVGPRQGDTGELFF. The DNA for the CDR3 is TGTGCCAGCAGCGTAGGGCCGAGACAGGGGGACACCGGGGAGCTGTTTTTT.

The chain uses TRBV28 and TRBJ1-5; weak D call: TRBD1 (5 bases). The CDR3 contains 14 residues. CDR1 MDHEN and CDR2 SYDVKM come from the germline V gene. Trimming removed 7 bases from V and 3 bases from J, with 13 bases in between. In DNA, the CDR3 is TGTGCCAGCACTAAGGGGATATTCAATCAGCCCCAGCATTTT. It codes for CASTKGIFNQPQHF.

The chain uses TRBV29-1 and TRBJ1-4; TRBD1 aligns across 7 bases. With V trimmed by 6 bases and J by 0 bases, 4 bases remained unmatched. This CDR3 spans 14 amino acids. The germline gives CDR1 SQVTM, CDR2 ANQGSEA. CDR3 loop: CSVQQGATNEKLFF. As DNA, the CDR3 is TGCAGCGTCCAGCAGGGGGCAACTAATGAAAAACTGTTTTTT.

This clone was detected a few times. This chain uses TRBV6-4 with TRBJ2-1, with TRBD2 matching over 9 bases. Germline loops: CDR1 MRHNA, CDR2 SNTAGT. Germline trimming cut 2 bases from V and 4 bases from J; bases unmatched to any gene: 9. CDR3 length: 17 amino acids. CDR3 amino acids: CASSDESGTSSYNEQFF. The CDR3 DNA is TGTGCCAGCAGTGACGAGTCGGGGACTAGCTCTTACAATGAGCAGTTCTTC.

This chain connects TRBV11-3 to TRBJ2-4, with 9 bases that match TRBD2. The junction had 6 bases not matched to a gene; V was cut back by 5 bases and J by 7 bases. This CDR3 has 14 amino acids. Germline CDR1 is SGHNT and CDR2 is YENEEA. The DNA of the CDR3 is TGTGCCAGCAGCCCGGACAGCGGGGGGAACATTCAGTACTTC. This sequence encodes CASSPDSGGNIQYF. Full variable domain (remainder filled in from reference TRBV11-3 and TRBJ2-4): EAGVVQSPRYKIIEKKQPVAFWCNPISGHNTLYWYLQNLGQGPELLIRYENEEAVDDSQLPKDRFSAERLKGVDSTLKIQPAELGDSAVYLCASSPDSGGNIQYFGAGTRLSVL.

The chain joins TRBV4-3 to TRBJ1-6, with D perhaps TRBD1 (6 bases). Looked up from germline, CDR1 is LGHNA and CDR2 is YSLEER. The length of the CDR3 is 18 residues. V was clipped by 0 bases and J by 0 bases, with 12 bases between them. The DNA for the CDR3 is TGCGCCAGCAGCCAAGATCCAGGGGTTAGCTCCTATAATTCACCCCTCCACTTT. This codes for CASSQDPGVSSYNSPLHF.